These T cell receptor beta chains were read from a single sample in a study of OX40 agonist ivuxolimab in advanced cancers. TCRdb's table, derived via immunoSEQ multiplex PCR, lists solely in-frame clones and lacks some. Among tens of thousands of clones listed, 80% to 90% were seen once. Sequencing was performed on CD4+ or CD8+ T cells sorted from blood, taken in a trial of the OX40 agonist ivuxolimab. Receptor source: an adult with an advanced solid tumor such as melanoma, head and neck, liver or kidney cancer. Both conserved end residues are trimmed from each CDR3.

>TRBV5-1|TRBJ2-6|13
ASSEQSSGANVLT
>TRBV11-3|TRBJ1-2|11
ASSLIGGEGYT
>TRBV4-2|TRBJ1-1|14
ASRLGQGAGNTEAF
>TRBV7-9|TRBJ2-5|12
ASSLAGSGETQY
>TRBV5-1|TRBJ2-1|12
ASSGQGDYNEQF
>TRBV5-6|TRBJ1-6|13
ASSSWGGLSSPLH
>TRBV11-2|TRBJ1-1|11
ASNPAMNTEAF
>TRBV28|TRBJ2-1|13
ASSPTSGGAYEQF
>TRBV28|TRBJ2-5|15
ASSLFLAAPVQETQY
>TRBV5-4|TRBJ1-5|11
ASSPTSGQPQH
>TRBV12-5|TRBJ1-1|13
ASGFGQGPNTEAF
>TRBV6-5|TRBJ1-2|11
ASKTGQNYGYT
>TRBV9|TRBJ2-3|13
ASTLGGLGTDTQY
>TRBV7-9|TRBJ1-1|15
ASSLAYDFGERAEAF
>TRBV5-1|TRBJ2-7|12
ASRALAVSYEQY
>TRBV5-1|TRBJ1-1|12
ASSSGHLNTEAF
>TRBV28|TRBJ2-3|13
ASSVGGGAVDTQY
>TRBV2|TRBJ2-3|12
ASGRTGKTDTQY
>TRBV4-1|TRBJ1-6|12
ASSQHDPNSPLH
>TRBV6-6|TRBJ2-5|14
ARHNQPGQPKETQY
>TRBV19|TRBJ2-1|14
ASSIERAKQYNEQF
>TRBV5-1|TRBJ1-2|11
ASTLGGTYGYT
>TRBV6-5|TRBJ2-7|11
ASSYSGYDEQY
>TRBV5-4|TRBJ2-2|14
ASSLPGQGNTGELF
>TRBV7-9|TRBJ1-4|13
ASSERDSSNEKLF
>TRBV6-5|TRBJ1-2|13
ASSYSGRWGVDYT
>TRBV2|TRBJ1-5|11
ASRQGRNQPQH
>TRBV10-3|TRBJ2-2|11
AISEQTPGELF